The 20 T cell receptor beta chains listed next were all sequenced from one sample in a study of shared clonotypes between healthy human individuals. The data were produced by immunoSEQ multiplex PCR, yet TCRdb's version contains in-frame clones alone and is incomplete. The sample shows some 2,000,000 clones, around 95% of them seen only once. The material sequenced was naive CD4+ T cells sorted from blood. Subset defined: CD45RA+ positively selected. Source of these receptors: a man aged 18 to 35 in good health.

The CDR3 loop reads CASSKPARTSDTF. The CDR3 region has the DNA TGTGCCAGCAGTAAGCCGGCGCGGACCTCGGACACCTTC. The chain has TRBV25-1 and TRBJ1-2; no definite D call. This CDR3 is built from 13 residues. V was cut by 5 bases and J by 12 bases, with 19 bases left in between. The germline V gene encodes CDR1 MGHDK and CDR2 SYGVNS.

This chain links TRBV11-3 with TRBJ2-3; 7 bases agree with TRBD1. The germline V gene encodes CDR1 SGHNT and CDR2 YENEEA. V gave up 4 bases and J gave up 2 bases; unmatched junction bases: 3. This CDR3 has 14 amino acids. The CDR3, as DNA: TGTGCCAGCAGCTCGGGACAGACCACAGATACGCAGTATTTT. Protein product: CASSSGQTTDTQYF.

V usage is TRBV6-6 and J usage is TRBJ1-4; D is perhaps TRBD1 (6 bases). This CDR3 region has 16 residues. The germline V gene encodes CDR1 MNHNY and CDR2 SVGAGI (reference sequence). Trimming pared 5 bases from V and 8 bases from J, leaving 21 bases between. The CDR3 is CASSRTDEGFKEKLFF. As DNA, the CDR3 is TGTGCCAGCAGTAGGACAGACGAAGGGTTTAAAGAAAAACTGTTTTTT.

This clone was found a few times. The chain's CDR3 is CASSLDTDTQYF. The CDR3, as DNA: TGTGCCAGCAGCTTAGACACAGATACGCAGTATTTT. The V and J genes are TRBV7-6 and TRBJ2-3, with D uncertain. The CDR3 spans 12 residues. Germline V gene data show CDR1 as SGHVS and CDR2 as FNYEAQ. Trimming stripped 1 base from V and 2 bases from J, with 1 base between.

The chain uses TRBV29-1 and TRBJ1-1; D is unclear. V shed 3 bases and J shed 0 bases, with 11 bases lying between them. The CDR3 is made up of 14 amino acids. Germline CDR1 is SQVTM and CDR2 is ANQGSEA. CDR3 nucleotide sequence: TGCAGCGTTGACCGGTCATACATGAACACTGAAGCTTTCTTT. Its protein product is CSVDRSYMNTEAFF. Based on the CDR3 plus reference TRBV29-1 and TRBJ1-1, the full variable domain is SAVISQKPSRDICQRGTSLTIQCQVDSQVTMMFWYRQQPGQSLTLIATANQGSEATYESGFVIDKFPISRPNLTFSTLTVSNMSPEDSSIYLCSVDRSYMNTEAFFGQGTRLTVV.

The rearrangement joins TRBV27 to TRBJ1-2; TRBD1 might be the D (6 bases). Germline lookup yields CDR1 MNHEY and CDR2 SMNVEV (reference sequence). The CDR3 length is 14 residues. Trimming pared 5 bases from V and 4 bases from J, leaving 14 bases between. CDR3: CASSRGGPLYGYTF. CDR3 nucleotides: TGTGCCAGCAGTCGAGGGGGACCGCTCTATGGCTACACCTTC.

The J gene is TRBJ2-7, the V gene TRBV5-1; D is unclear. The germline CDR1 and CDR2 sequences are SGHRS and YFSETQ. V lost 0 bases, J lost 1 base, and 17 bases lay in between. This CDR3 spans 17 amino acids. The CDR3 DNA follows: TGCGCCAGCAGCTTGGGGGGTTCGCGGATCAGTTCCTACGAGCAGTACTTC. This sequence encodes CASSLGGSRISSYEQYF.

Comment on this clone: Other DNA sequences in the sample encode the same CDR3. The rearrangement joins TRBV5-1 to TRBJ2-7, with 7 bases lining up with TRBD1. CDR1 and CDR2 (germline): SGHRS, YFSETQ. V lost 3 bases, J lost 0 bases, and 6 bases stayed unmatched. This CDR3 spans 15 amino acids. In DNA form, the CDR3 reads TGCGCCAGCAGCTCCGGGACAGCTAGCTCCTACGAGCAGTACTTC. Protein product: CASSSGTASSYEQYF.

In the case of this clone: In the same sample, other DNA sequences code for this CDR3. The chain employs TRBV6-6 and TRBJ1-1; possibly TRBD1 for D (6 bases). Germline V gene data show CDR1 as MNHNY and CDR2 as SVGAGI (reference sequence). The CDR3 is made up of 14 amino acids. Trimming took off 3 bases at V and 0 bases at J, with 8 bases between the two ends. CDR3 bases: TGTGCCAGCAGTTATGGACAGCTGAACACTGAAGCTTTCTTT. It yields the protein CASSYGQLNTEAFF.

The chain links TRBV4-1 to TRBJ2-7; D uncertain. This CDR3 has 14 amino acids. Germline CDR1 and CDR2: MGHRA and YSYEKL. Trimming left V 0 bases short and J 9 bases short, with 15 bases between. The CDR3 DNA follows: TGCGCCAGCAGCCAAGAAGGTACGAGTCCGCCGCAGTACTTC. Protein product: CASSQEGTSPPQYF.

This clone appeared once. One end of the junction fails to match germline, which may point to a read error. This chain joins TRBV7-8 and TRBJ2-7; D gene uncertain. Looked up from germline, CDR1 is SGHVS and CDR2 is FQNEAQ. This CDR3 comprises 12 residues. CDR3 amino acids: CASSLAVGRILF. The DNA for the CDR3 is TGTGCCAGCAGCTTAGCTGTCGGACGGATTCTCTTC.

Note on this clone: In the same sample, other DNA sequences code for this CDR3. The chain couples TRBV30 to TRBJ1-5; tentatively, D is TRBD1 (5 bases). Germline V gene data show CDR1 as GTSNPN and CDR2 as SVGIG (reference sequence). The CDR3 sequence is 13 residues long. V lost 2 bases, J lost 4 bases, and 9 bases lay in between. The CDR3 region has the DNA TGTGCCTGGAGTCGGGGCCCTAATCAGCCCCAGCATTTT. It specifies CAWSRGPNQPQHF.

J is TRBJ2-3 and V is TRBV2; D gene unclear. Germline CDR1 is SNHLY and CDR2 is FYNNEI. V lost 5 bases and J lost 0, with 3 bases in between. The CDR3 covers 12 residues. The CDR3 sequence: CASSKSTDTQYF. In DNA form, the CDR3 reads TGTGCCAGCAGTAAAAGCACAGATACGCAGTATTTT.

This clone was picked up one time. This sequence joins TRBV23-1 and TRBJ2-2, with D perhaps given as TRBD1 or TRBD2 (6 bases each). TRBV23-1 is an ORF, and what it does is uncertain. There are 17 residues in the CDR3. V gave up 3 bases and J gave up 8 bases, with 22 bases separating them. CDR3 amino acids: CASSHIRDTRGTGELFF. The CDR3 DNA reads TGCGCCAGCAGTCATATCCGGGACACCCGCGGGACGGGGGAGCTGTTTTTT.

The J gene is TRBJ1-4, the V gene TRBV5-1, with D perhaps matching TRBD1 (5 bases). V lost 1 base to trimming and J lost 3 bases, with 10 bases between them. CDR3 length: 15 amino acids. Germline CDR1 and CDR2: SGHRS and YFSETQ. The DNA of the CDR3 is TGCGCCAGCAGCTTGAATCGGGGACCTAATGAAAAACTGTTTTTT. Its protein product is CASSLNRGPNEKLFF.

In its sample, this clone was seen once. This same CDR3 is encoded by further DNA sequences in the sample. This chain joins TRBV11-2 and TRBJ1-4; no firm D call. The CDR3 spans 14 residues. Trimming took off 5 bases at V and 8 bases at J, with 15 bases between the two ends. CDR1 SGHAT and CDR2 FQNNGV come from the germline V gene. This CDR3 is CASSPRTGGEKLFF. CDR3 sequence (DNA): TGTGCCAGCAGCCCCCGGACCGGTGGCGAAAAACTGTTTTTT. Together with reference TRBV11-2 and TRBJ1-4, the CDR3 gives the full variable domain: EAGVAQSPRYKIIEKRQSVAFWCNPISGHATLYWYQQILGQGPKLLIQFQNNGVVDDSQLPKDRFSAERLKGVDSTLKIQPAKLEDSAVYLCASSPRTGGEKLFFGSGTQLSVL.

This chain uses TRBV19 with TRBJ2-1; 9 bases match TRBD2. The CDR3 is made up of 16 amino acids. V lost 5 bases to trimming and J lost 5 bases; unmatched junction nucleotides: 10. Germline V gene sequence: CDR1 LNHDA, CDR2 SQIVND (reference sequence). CDR3 loop: CASSSRGSGGHNEQFF. CDR3 DNA sequence: TGTGCCAGTAGTTCCCGCGGTAGCGGGGGACACAATGAGCAGTTCTTC.

The V call is TRBV28, the J call TRBJ2-7; the D call may be TRBD1 or TRBD2 (6 bases each). This CDR3 is 17 amino acids long. V was cut by 8 bases and J by 5 bases, with 28 bases left in between. Germline CDR1 MDHEN, CDR2 SYDVKM. CDR3 loop: CASPPRGGSKLPDEQYF. The DNA of the CDR3 is TGTGCCAGCCCTCCCCGAGGGGGGAGTAAACTACCAGACGAGCAGTACTTC.

V usage is TRBV27 and J usage is TRBJ2-2; a possible D gene is TRBD1 (6 bases). This CDR3 is built from 15 residues. The ends were cut back, 3 bases at V and 5 bases at J, with 13 bases in the middle. CDR1 MNHEY and CDR2 SMNVEV come from the germline V gene (reference sequence). CDR3 loop: CASSFGLGATGELFF. The CDR3 DNA is TGTGCCAGCAGTTTCGGGTTGGGGGCTACCGGGGAGCTGTTTTTT.

The genes are TRBV19 and TRBJ2-7; 8 bases agree with TRBD1. CDR1 LNHDA and CDR2 SQIVND come from the germline V gene (reference sequence). The junction had 17 bases not matched to a gene; V was cut back by 4 bases and J by 3 bases. CDR3 length equals 18 residues. CDR3 in amino acids: CASSTKATGTGGNYEQYF. CDR3 nucleotides: TGTGCCAGTAGTACAAAAGCCACCGGGACAGGTGGGAACTACGAGCAGTACTTC.